The 20 T cell receptor beta chains presented below share a single source sample, sequenced in a study of T cell clonality in common variable immunodeficiency. Only in-frame clones appear in the TCRdb table, and some are missing; sequencing was by immunoSEQ multiplex PCR. The repertoire consists of more than 35,000 clones, none detected only once. The sequenced sample consisted of peripheral blood mononuclear cells. These receptors originate from a person aged 18-70 years in good health.

This clone was detected many times. The read terminates 3 residues ahead of where the CDR3 ends, so the germline J gene completes it. The chain joins TRBV7-2 to TRBJ1-5, with D perhaps matching TRBD1 (6 bases). The V gene lost 5 bases and the J gene lost 6 bases, with 17 bases spanning the gap. Germline assignment: CDR1 SGHTA and CDR2 FQGNSA. This CDR3 comprises 15 residues. The CDR3 is CASSRDTGSGQPQHF. CDR3 DNA, as far as it was read: TGTGCCAGCAGCCGAGACACAGGGTCGGGTCAGCCC. Full variable domain (remainder filled in from reference TRBV7-2 and TRBJ1-5): GAGVSQSPSNKVTEKGKDVELRCDPISGHTALYWYRQSLGQGLEFLIYFQGNSAPDKSGLPSDRFSAERTGGSVSTLTIQRTQQEDSAVYLCASSRDTGSGQPQHFGDGTRLSIL.

This clone was found many times. The read gets to within 3 residues of the CDR3 end, and the germline J gene fills in the rest. The chain employs TRBV20-1 and TRBJ2-5; TRBD2 matches 7 bases. CDR1 is DFQATT and CDR2 is SNEGSKA in the germline V gene (reference sequence). V lost 5 bases, J lost 4 bases, and 7 bases stayed unmatched. The CDR3 is 13 amino acids. The sequenced part of the CDR3 DNA is TGCAGTGCTCACTCGGGCGGGGGAGAGACC. As protein: CSAHSGGGET. The CDR3 reads in full as CSAHSGGGETQYF.

This clone has a count of ten or more. Here the CDR3 reads CASSTTGATEAFF. Partial CDR3 DNA: TGTGCCAGTAGTACTACAGGAGCCACTGAA. The chain carries TRBV19 and TRBJ1-1; maybe TRBD1 (5 bases). The read ends 3 residues shy of where the CDR3 ends; the end is completed using the germline J gene. V was trimmed by 4 bases and J by 4 bases, leaving 10 bases between them. The germline V gene has CDR1 LNHDA and CDR2 SQIVND (reference sequence). CDR3 length equals 13 residues.

This clone was counted many times. The read halts 3 residues ahead of the CDR3 end, with the missing end drawn from the germline J gene. V and J are TRBV12-3 or TRBV12-4 and TRBJ2-3; tentative D call: TRBD1 (6 bases). Trimming stripped 5 bases from V and 6 bases from J, with 6 bases between. This CDR3 comprises 11 residues. CDR3: CASSTGDTQYF. The DNA read from the CDR3 is TGTGCCAGCAGTACAGGGGATACG.

The sample holds many counts of this clone. Read data end 3 residues before the CDR3 end; the end is taken from the germline J gene. The V gene is TRBV6-1, the J gene TRBJ1-1, with D perhaps matching TRBD1 (5 bases). Germline CDR1 is MNHNS and CDR2 is SASEGT. Deletions cut 3 bases from V and 0 bases from J, with 8 bases between. The length of the CDR3 is 14 residues. The CDR3 here is CASSDRAMNTEAFF. The CDR3 bases that were read are TGTGCCAGCAGTGACAGGGCCATGAACACTGAA.

The table lists this clone with many counts. The read terminates 3 residues ahead of where the CDR3 ends, so the germline J gene completes it. The V and J genes are TRBV19 and TRBJ2-5; 9 bases match TRBD1. Germline values: CDR1 LNHDA, CDR2 SQIVND (reference sequence). After removal of 5 bases from V and 5 bases from J, the junction contained 3 bases not matched to a gene. The CDR3 covers 13 residues. CDR3 residues: CASSGTGKETQYF. CDR3 DNA (partial): TGTGCCAGTAGTGGGACAGGGAAGGAGACC.

This clone was counted many times. The CDR3 end is not reached by the read, which stops 3 residues before it; the germline J gene fills it in. The rearrangement joins TRBV19 to TRBJ1-5; 9 bases map to TRBD1. The V segment lost 6 bases and the J segment 3 bases; nucleotides outside the gene matches: 9. CDR1 is LNHDA and CDR2 is SQIVND in the germline V gene (reference sequence). The CDR3 covers 16 residues. This CDR3 reads CASSTRDRVNNQPQHF. The part of the CDR3 DNA that was read is TGTGCCAGTAGCACCAGGGACAGGGTGAACAATCAGCCC.

This clone was seen ten or more times. The read comes to an end 3 residues before the CDR3 does, leaving the germline J gene to fill in the end. The genes are TRBV5-1 and TRBJ1-3; 8 nucleotides line up with TRBD1. Germline loops: CDR1 SGHRS, CDR2 YFSETQ. This CDR3 comprises 17 residues. J was trimmed by 0 bases and V by 1 base; bases with no gene match: 6. The CDR3 DNA, read in part, is TGCGCCAGCAGCTTGTCCACAGGGGGAACCTCTGGAAACACC. It encodes CASSLSTGGTSGNT. The entire CDR3 sequence reads CASSLSTGGTSGNTIYF.

There are many counts of this clone. Read coverage stops 3 residues before the CDR3 terminus; the germline J gene supplies the remainder. This chain links TRBV5-4 with TRBJ1-2; 8 positions agree with TRBD1. The trim removed 5 bases at V and 4 bases at J, leaving 7 bases unmatched. Germline CDR1 reads SGHNT; CDR2 reads YYREEE (reference sequence). This CDR3 region has 14 residues. The CDR3 bases that were read are TGTGCCAGCAGACGTCCAGGGGGCAGCTATGGC. Protein product: CASRRPGGSYG. The whole CDR3 protein reads CASRRPGGSYGYTF.

This clone was counted ten times or more. The read halts 3 residues ahead of the CDR3 end, with the missing end drawn from the germline J gene. The V and J genes are TRBV30 and TRBJ2-3; a weak D match, TRBD2 (6 bases). Per germline, CDR1 GTSNPN and CDR2 SVGIG (reference sequence). This CDR3 has 18 residues. V was cut by 1 base and J by 2 bases, with 22 bases left in between. The CDR3 DNA, read in part, is TGTGCCTGGAGTGGTGGCGGTAGCGGAGGGGTTTACACAGATACG. Its translation is CAWSGGGSGGVYTDT. The entire CDR3 protein is CAWSGGGSGGVYTDTQYF.

This clone was detected many times. The read halts 3 residues ahead of the CDR3 end, with the missing end drawn from the germline J gene. V and J are TRBV7-8 and TRBJ2-2, with D perhaps TRBD2 (5 bases). Germline-derived CDR1 and CDR2 are SGHVS and FQNEAQ. This CDR3 spans 16 amino acids. Trimming shortened V by 9 bases and J by 1 base, and 18 bases separated the two germline ends. This CDR3 reads CASLIHSALNTGELFF. The CDR3 DNA, read in part, is TGTGCCAGTCTGATTCATAGCGCCCTGAACACCGGGGAG. Filled out from reference TRBV7-8 and TRBJ2-2, the complete variable domain reads GAGVSQSPRYKVAKRGQDVALRCDPISGHVSLFWYQQALGQGPEFLTYFQNEAQLDKSGLPSDRFFAERPEGSVSTLKIQRTQQEDSAVYLCASLIHSALNTGELFFGEGSRLTVL.

This clone was detected many times. The read comes to an end 3 residues before the CDR3 does, leaving the germline J gene to fill in the end. The chain employs TRBV12-3 or TRBV12-4 and TRBJ1-1, with TRBD1 matching 9 bases. With V trimmed by 5 bases and J by 6 bases, 7 bases remained unmatched. The CDR3 runs to 14 residues. The sequenced part of the CDR3 DNA is TGTGCCAGCAGTCCCGGGACAGGGTTTTCTGAA. This sequence encodes CASSPGTGFSE. The whole CDR3 is CASSPGTGFSEAFF.

This clone was picked up a small number of times. The read halts 3 residues ahead of the CDR3 end, with the missing end drawn from the germline J gene. The chain recombines TRBV19 with TRBJ1-4; perhaps TRBD1 as D (6 bases). The CDR3 length is 16 residues. Per the germline V gene, CDR1 is LNHDA and CDR2 is SQIVND (reference sequence). Trimming shortened V by 4 bases and J by 0 bases, and 12 bases separated the two germline ends. The CDR3 bases that were read are TGTGCCAGTAGTACCACAGGGACGACAACTAATGAAAAA. Protein product: CASSTTGTTTNEK. The full CDR3 protein reads CASSTTGTTTNEKLFF.

There are many counts of this clone. The CDR3 end lies 3 residues beyond the end of the read and is filled in from the germline J gene. The rearrangement links TRBV5-8 to TRBJ2-7; D call uncertain. Trimming took off 0 bases at V and 2 bases at J, with 6 bases between the two ends. Germline V lookup: CDR1 SGHTS, CDR2 YDEGEE. The CDR3 has 13 residues. The part of the CDR3 DNA that was read is TGTGCCAGCAGCTTGGACAGTACCTACGAG. Protein sequence: CASSLDSTYE. The CDR3, in full, reads CASSLDSTYEQYF.

On this clone: A far larger clone is one nucleotide away, so this likely arose from a read error. The CDR3 goes on 3 residues after the read ends, and that part is filled in from the germline J gene. The chain uses TRBV30 and TRBJ2-5, with a possible D match to TRBD2 (5 bases). Per germline, CDR1 GTSNPN and CDR2 SVGIG (reference sequence). This CDR3 comprises 11 residues. CDR3 sequence reads: CAGSALETQYF. CDR3 bases read: TGTGCCGGGAGTGCCCTGGAGACC.

Turning to this clone: With the read ending 3 residues before the CDR3 end, the germline J gene is used to fill in that end. V gene TRBV19 combines with J gene TRBJ2-4, with TRBD1 as a possible D gene (5 bases). The CDR3 contains 12 residues. From germline, CDR1 is LNHDA and CDR2 SQIVND (reference sequence). The sequenced CDR3 bases are TGTGCCAGTAGTCCGACAGTACCTGGT. This translates into CASSPTVPG. The CDR3 in full is CASSPTVPGQYF.

This clone was seen ten or more times. Sequencing ends 3 residues short of the CDR3 end; the germline J gene provides the rest. The chain has TRBV5-1 and TRBJ1-1; TRBD1 matches at 7 bases. The CDR3 length is 13 residues. V trimming: 4 bases; J trimming: 7 bases; junction bases outside the gene matches: 7. The germline V gene encodes CDR1 SGHRS and CDR2 YFSETQ. Partial CDR3 DNA: TGCGCCAGCAGCAAGGACAGGTCCATTGAA. Protein sequence: CASSKDRSIE. The whole CDR3 is CASSKDRSIEAFF.

This clone was seen many times. The read stops 3 residues short of the end of the CDR3; the missing end is completed from the germline J gene. The chain uses TRBV18 and TRBJ1-4, with 9 bases matching TRBD1. Germline-derived CDR1 and CDR2 are KGHSH and LQKENI. V lost 6 bases, J lost 9 bases, and 11 bases stayed unmatched. The CDR3 is 15 amino acids. The CDR3: CASSFGQGKEKKLFF. CDR3 DNA (partial): TGTGCCAGCTCTTTCGGACAGGGGAAAGAGAAAAAA. Drawing the rest from reference TRBV18 and TRBJ1-4, the complete variable domain is NAGVMQNPRHLVRRRGQEARLRCSPMKGHSHVYWYRQLPEEGLKFMVYLQKENIIDESGMPKERFSAEFPKEGPSILRIQQVVRGDSAAYFCASSFGQGKEKKLFFGSGTQLSVL.

This clone occurred many times. The CDR3 end falls 3 residues outside the read, so it is completed with the germline J gene. The rearrangement uses TRBV20-1 and TRBJ2-1, with 11 bases aligning to TRBD2. Per germline, CDR1 DFQATT and CDR2 SNEGSKA (reference sequence). The CDR3 is made up of 16 amino acids. The covered CDR3 bases are TGCAGCCCACTAGCGGGAGTTGTTTCCTATTTCAATGAG. It encodes CSPLAGVVSYFNE. The entire CDR3 protein is CSPLAGVVSYFNEQFF.

There are many counts of this clone. The sequenced fragment ends 3 residues before the CDR3 boundary, so the rest is inferred from the germline J gene. The J gene is TRBJ1-1, the V gene TRBV19; perhaps TRBD1 as D (5 bases). V was shortened by 6 bases and J by 4 bases, with 15 bases between the two germline ends. This CDR3 comprises 14 residues. CDR1 and CDR2 (germline): LNHDA, SQIVND (reference sequence). CDR3 bases read: TGTGCCAGTAGCCCTGGGACCGGGGGCACTGAA. Its translation is CASSPGTGGTE. The full CDR3 protein reads CASSPGTGGTEAFF.